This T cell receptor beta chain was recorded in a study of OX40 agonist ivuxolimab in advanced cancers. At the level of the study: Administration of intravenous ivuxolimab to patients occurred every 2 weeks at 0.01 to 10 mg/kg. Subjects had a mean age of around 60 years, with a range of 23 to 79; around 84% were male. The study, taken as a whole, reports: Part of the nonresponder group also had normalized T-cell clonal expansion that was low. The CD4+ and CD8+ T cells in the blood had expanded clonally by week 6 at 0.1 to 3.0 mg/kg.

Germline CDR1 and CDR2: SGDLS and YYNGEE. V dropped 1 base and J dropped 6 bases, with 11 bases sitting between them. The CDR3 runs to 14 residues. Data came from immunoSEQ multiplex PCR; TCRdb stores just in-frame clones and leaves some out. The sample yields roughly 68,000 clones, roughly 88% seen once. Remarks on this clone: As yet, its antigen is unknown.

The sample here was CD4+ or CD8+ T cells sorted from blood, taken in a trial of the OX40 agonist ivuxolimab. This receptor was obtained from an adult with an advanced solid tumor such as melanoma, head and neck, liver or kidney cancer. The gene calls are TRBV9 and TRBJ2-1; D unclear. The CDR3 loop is CASSVITPGNEQFF. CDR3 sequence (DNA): TGTGCCAGCAGCGTAATAACCCCGGGCAATGAGCAGTTCTTC.